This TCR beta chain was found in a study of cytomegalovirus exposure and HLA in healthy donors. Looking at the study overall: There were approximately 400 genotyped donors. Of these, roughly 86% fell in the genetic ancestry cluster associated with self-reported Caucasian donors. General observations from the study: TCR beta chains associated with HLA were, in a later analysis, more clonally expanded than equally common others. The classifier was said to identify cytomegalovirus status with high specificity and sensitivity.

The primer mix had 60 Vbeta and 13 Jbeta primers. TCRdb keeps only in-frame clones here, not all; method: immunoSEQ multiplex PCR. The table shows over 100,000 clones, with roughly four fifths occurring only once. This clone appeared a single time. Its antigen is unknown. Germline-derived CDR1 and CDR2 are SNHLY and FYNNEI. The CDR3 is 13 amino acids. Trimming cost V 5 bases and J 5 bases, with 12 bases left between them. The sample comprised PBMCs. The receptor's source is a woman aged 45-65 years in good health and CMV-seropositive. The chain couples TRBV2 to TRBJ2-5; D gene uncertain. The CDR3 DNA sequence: TGTGCCAGCAGTCTGGCTCTGGAGGAGACCCAGTACTTC. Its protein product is CASSLALEETQYF.